A selection of T cell receptor beta chains follows, all from one sample in a study of T cell responses to AZD1222 COVID-19 vaccine. The assay was immunoSEQ multiplex PCR, and TCRdb's table has in-frame clones only and misses some. The table records roughly 150,000 clones, 88% of them present only once. Here the sequenced sample was peripheral blood, taken on day 0 of AZD1222 vaccination. The receptors here all came from an adult in good health. Both conserved end residues are part of each CDR3. The order of the fields is clone size, V gene, D gene, J gene, CDR3 protein, CDR3 DNA. The D gene is left open where the match is weak. Some rows have no size entry. The others give once, few or many, or a class for an expanded clone.

clone_size: -; v_call: TRBV28; d_call: -; j_call: TRBJ1-2; cdr3_aa: CASSLNPTTVYGYTF; cdr3_nt: TGTGCCAGCAGCCTAAATCCAACAACAGTCTATGGCTACACCTTC
clone_size: -; v_call: TRBV10-3; d_call: TRBD1; j_call: TRBJ1-1; cdr3_aa: CAIRSGQGIGVTEAFF; cdr3_nt: TGTGCCATCAGGTCGGGACAGGGGATCGGCGTCACTGAAGCTTTCTTT
clone_size: -; v_call: TRBV30; d_call: -; j_call: TRBJ1-3; cdr3_aa: CAWSTGTTGNTIYF; cdr3_nt: TGTGCCTGGAGTACAGGGACTACTGGAAACACCATATATTTT
clone_size: -; v_call: TRBV11-2; d_call: -; j_call: TRBJ2-5; cdr3_aa: CASSLGPWVEETQYF; cdr3_nt: TGTGCCAGCAGCTTAGGCCCCTGGGTAGAAGAGACCCAGTACTTC
clone_size: -; v_call: TRBV7-9; d_call: TRBD1; j_call: TRBJ1-3; cdr3_aa: CASSLRGQGEYSGNTIYF; cdr3_nt: TGTGCCAGCAGCTTAAGGGGACAGGGGGAATACTCTGGAAACACCATATATTTT
clone_size: -; v_call: TRBV6-5; d_call: TRBD1; j_call: TRBJ1-2; cdr3_aa: CASGDRQGVGYTF; cdr3_nt: TGTGCCAGCGGGGATCGACAGGGCGTTGGCTACACCTTC
clone_size: -; v_call: TRBV7-2; d_call: -; j_call: TRBJ2-5; cdr3_aa: CASSPSLDRPRETQYF; cdr3_nt: TGTGCCAGCAGCCCCTCTCTTGACAGGCCCAGGGAGACCCAGTACTTC
clone_size: -; v_call: TRBV3-1/TRBV3-2; d_call: TRBD2; j_call: TRBJ2-1; cdr3_aa: CASSPLSGSSYNEQFF; cdr3_nt: TGTGCCAGCAGCCCATTGAGCGGGAGCTCCTACAATGAGCAGTTCTTC
clone_size: -; v_call: TRBV11-1; d_call: TRBD1; j_call: TRBJ1-6; cdr3_aa: CASSFGTAGSPLHF; cdr3_nt: TGTGCCAGCAGCTTCGGGACAGCGGGTTCACCCCTCCACTTT
clone_size: -; v_call: TRBV6-5; d_call: -; j_call: TRBJ2-7; cdr3_aa: CASSSTSYEQYF; cdr3_nt: TGTGCCAGCAGCTCAACCTCCTACGAGCAGTACTTC
clone_size: -; v_call: TRBV27; d_call: -; j_call: TRBJ1-2; cdr3_aa: CASSFTIGDGYTF; cdr3_nt: TGTGCCAGCAGTTTCACGATAGGGGATGGCTACACCTTC
clone_size: once; v_call: TRBV6-5; d_call: TRBD1; j_call: TRBJ1-2; cdr3_aa: CASTDRGDNYGYTF; cdr3_nt: TGTGCCAGCACCGACAGGGGTGATAACTATGGCTACACCTTC
clone_size: many; v_call: TRBV4-3; d_call: -; j_call: TRBJ2-1; cdr3_aa: CASSLLPRANEQFF; cdr3_nt: TGCGCCAGCAGCCTACTTCCGAGAGCCAATGAGCAGTTCTTC
clone_size: -; v_call: TRBV30; d_call: -; j_call: TRBJ2-3; cdr3_aa: CAWGDTNTDTQYF; cdr3_nt: TGTGCCTGGGGGGATACGAACACAGATACGCAGTATTTT
clone_size: -; v_call: TRBV5-4; d_call: -; j_call: TRBJ2-5; cdr3_aa: CASSLAGGVGETQYF; cdr3_nt: TGTGCCAGCAGCTTGGCCGGAGGGGTGGGGGAGACCCAGTACTTC
clone_size: -; v_call: TRBV19; d_call: -; j_call: TRBJ2-1; cdr3_aa: CASYPGTGPTYNEQFF; cdr3_nt: TGTGCCAGTTACCCGGGAACCGGGCCGACCTACAATGAGCAGTTCTTC
clone_size: -; v_call: TRBV4-1; d_call: -; j_call: TRBJ1-5; cdr3_aa: CASSQGLGYNQPQHF; cdr3_nt: TGCGCCAGCAGCCAAGGTCTTGGGTACAATCAGCCCCAGCATTTT
clone_size: -; v_call: TRBV5-4; d_call: TRBD2; j_call: TRBJ2-1; cdr3_aa: CASTKGTSGYNEQFF; cdr3_nt: TGTGCCAGCACCAAAGGGACTAGCGGGTACAATGAGCAGTTCTTC
clone_size: -; v_call: TRBV11-2; d_call: -; j_call: TRBJ1-1; cdr3_aa: CASSLIRRTEAFF; cdr3_nt: TGTGCCAGCAGCCTGATCCGGCGGACTGAAGCTTTCTTT
clone_size: -; v_call: TRBV4-1; d_call: -; j_call: TRBJ1-4; cdr3_aa: CASSQSGDATNEKLFF; cdr3_nt: TGCGCCAGCAGCCAATCGGGGGATGCAACTAATGAAAAACTGTTTTTT
clone_size: -; v_call: TRBV28; d_call: -; j_call: TRBJ1-4; cdr3_aa: CASGDTVSALEKLFF; cdr3_nt: TGTGCCAGCGGGGACACGGTCTCCGCTCTTGAAAAACTGTTTTTT
clone_size: -; v_call: TRBV5-4; d_call: -; j_call: TRBJ2-5; cdr3_aa: CASSSPPGQETQYF; cdr3_nt: TGTGCCAGCAGCTCCCCCCCCGGACAAGAGACCCAGTACTTC
clone_size: once; v_call: TRBV19; d_call: -; j_call: TRBJ1-6; cdr3_aa: CATSWTDTSYNSPLHF; cdr3_nt: TGTGCCACTTCCTGGACAGATACGTCCTATAATTCACCCCTCCACTTT
clone_size: -; v_call: TRBV4-1; d_call: -; j_call: TRBJ2-5; cdr3_aa: CASSQEETQYF; cdr3_nt: TGCGCCAGCAGCCAAGAAGAGACCCAGTACTTC
clone_size: -; v_call: TRBV6-5; d_call: -; j_call: TRBJ1-1; cdr3_aa: CASRNVGGTEAFF; cdr3_nt: TGTGCCAGCAGAAACGTGGGGGGAACTGAAGCTTTCTTT
clone_size: -; v_call: TRBV4-2; d_call: -; j_call: TRBJ2-2; cdr3_aa: CASSSTGRNTGELFF; cdr3_nt: TGTGCCAGCAGCTCAACAGGGAGGAACACCGGGGAGCTGTTTTTT
clone_size: -; v_call: TRBV9; d_call: -; j_call: TRBJ2-3; cdr3_aa: CASSTLGGSRSQAQYF; cdr3_nt: TGTGCCAGCAGCACCCTAGGGGGGAGCCGATCACAGGCGCAGTATTTT
clone_size: -; v_call: TRBV5-8; d_call: -; j_call: TRBJ2-3; cdr3_aa: CASSLSRDPSPDTQYF; cdr3_nt: TGTGCCAGCAGCTTGTCCCGGGACCCTAGCCCAGATACGCAGTATTTT
clone_size: -; v_call: TRBV3-1/TRBV3-2; d_call: -; j_call: TRBJ2-7; cdr3_aa: CASSQDPGSYEQYF; cdr3_nt: TGTGCCAGCAGCCAAGATCCGGGGAGCTACGAGCAGTACTTC
clone_size: -; v_call: TRBV6-2/TRBV6-3; d_call: TRBD1; j_call: TRBJ2-1; cdr3_aa: CASSYSSPTGVYNEQFF; cdr3_nt: TGTGCCAGCAGTTACTCGTCCCCGACAGGGGTCTACAATGAGCAGTTCTTC
clone_size: -; v_call: TRBV28; d_call: -; j_call: TRBJ1-5; cdr3_aa: CASSSPGGRSNLQPQHF; cdr3_nt: TGTGCCAGCAGTTCCCCGGGGGGAAGGAGCAATCTTCAGCCCCAGCATTTT
clone_size: -; v_call: TRBV10-1; d_call: TRBD2; j_call: TRBJ2-2; cdr3_aa: CASSESRTSAGELFF; cdr3_nt: TGCGCCAGCAGTGAGTCTCGGACTAGCGCCGGGGAGCTGTTTTTT
clone_size: -; v_call: TRBV7-2; d_call: -; j_call: TRBJ2-7; cdr3_aa: CASSPAYEQYF; cdr3_nt: TGTGCCAGCAGCCCAGCCTACGAGCAGTACTTC
clone_size: -; v_call: TRBV4-2; d_call: -; j_call: TRBJ2-2; cdr3_aa: CASSQRVGAGELFF; cdr3_nt: TGTGCCAGCAGCCAAAGGGTAGGGGCCGGGGAGCTGTTTTTT
clone_size: -; v_call: TRBV6-5; d_call: -; j_call: TRBJ1-5; cdr3_aa: CASIYGEAPNQPQHF; cdr3_nt: TGTGCCAGCATCTACGGGGAGGCTCCCAATCAGCCCCAGCATTTT
clone_size: -; v_call: TRBV7-9; d_call: -; j_call: TRBJ1-4; cdr3_aa: CASSLDRGGEKLFF; cdr3_nt: TGTGCCAGCAGCTTAGATCGGGGTGGAGAAAAACTGTTTTTT
clone_size: -; v_call: TRBV20-1; d_call: -; j_call: TRBJ1-5; cdr3_aa: CSASALNQPQHF; cdr3_nt: TGCAGTGCTAGTGCCCTCAATCAGCCCCAGCATTTT
clone_size: -; v_call: TRBV5-4; d_call: TRBD1; j_call: TRBJ1-4; cdr3_aa: CASSPGQRTGNEKLFF; cdr3_nt: TGTGCCAGCAGCCCGGGACAGCGGACCGGTAATGAAAAACTGTTTTTT
clone_size: -; v_call: TRBV6-2/TRBV6-3; d_call: -; j_call: TRBJ1-5; cdr3_aa: CASSSRGGIRQPQHF; cdr3_nt: TGTGCCAGCAGTTCCCGCGGGGGAATTCGTCAGCCCCAGCATTTT
clone_size: once; v_call: TRBV14; d_call: -; j_call: TRBJ1-2; cdr3_aa: CASSQKQGYGYTF; cdr3_nt: TGTGCCAGCAGCCAAAAACAGGGTTATGGCTACACCTTC
clone_size: -; v_call: TRBV7-2; d_call: -; j_call: TRBJ1-2; cdr3_aa: CASTPAGLDYGYTF; cdr3_nt: TGTGCCAGCACCCCCGCGGGGTTGGACTATGGCTACACCTTC
clone_size: -; v_call: TRBV13; d_call: -; j_call: TRBJ2-3; cdr3_aa: CASSHTGRLATDTQYF; cdr3_nt: TGTGCCAGCAGCCATACCGGGCGACTGGCCACAGATACGCAGTATTTT
clone_size: -; v_call: TRBV6-2/TRBV6-3; d_call: -; j_call: TRBJ1-2; cdr3_aa: CASSYSTGGYGYTF; cdr3_nt: TGTGCCAGCAGTTACTCCACTGGAGGGTATGGCTACACCTTC
clone_size: -; v_call: TRBV2; d_call: -; j_call: TRBJ1-5; cdr3_aa: CASRGPGPLQPQHF; cdr3_nt: TGTGCCAGCAGGGGTCCGGGCCCGTTGCAGCCCCAGCATTTT
clone_size: -; v_call: TRBV15; d_call: TRBD2; j_call: TRBJ2-7; cdr3_aa: CATSSTVFRGVAGGLGEQYF; cdr3_nt: TGTGCCACCAGCAGCACGGTTTTTCGGGGAGTAGCGGGAGGCCTTGGCGAGCAGTACTTC
clone_size: -; v_call: TRBV7-2; d_call: -; j_call: TRBJ1-2; cdr3_aa: CASSPQFTANYGYTF; cdr3_nt: TGTGCCAGCAGCCCACAATTCACCGCTAACTATGGCTACACCTTC
clone_size: -; v_call: TRBV2; d_call: -; j_call: TRBJ1-2; cdr3_aa: CAIGTGGGYTF; cdr3_nt: TGTGCGATAGGCACCGGCGGGGGCTACACCTTC
clone_size: -; v_call: TRBV5-1; d_call: TRBD1; j_call: TRBJ1-3; cdr3_aa: CASSPRTGFGNTIYF; cdr3_nt: TGCGCCAGCAGCCCCCGGACAGGGTTTGGAAACACCATATATTTT
clone_size: -; v_call: TRBV27; d_call: -; j_call: TRBJ1-6; cdr3_aa: CASSLESSYNSPLHF; cdr3_nt: TGTGCCAGCAGTTTAGAGAGCTCCTATAATTCACCCCTCCACTTT